In its sample, the clone carrying this T cell receptor (beta chain) was seen a few times. As yet, its antigen is unknown. The record originates from a study of blood T cells in healthy people across ages. Across the whole study: Template switching caught about one barcoded beta molecule for each two T cells. Points from the study as a whole: CMV status of donors was unknown, possibly confounding expanded clonotype changes. Older age coincided with a roughly linear decline in TCR beta diversity per million T cells.

This CDR3 is built from 12 residues. Germline V gene sequence: CDR1 SGHRS, CDR2 YFSETQ. Trimming stripped 2 bases from V and 6 bases from J, with 7 bases between. All donors came from Russia, were Caucasian and healthy, and spanned ages roughly 6 to 100. Through a sample-barcoded 5' primer and a J-beta primer mix, a second PCR was run for roughly 6 to 12 cycles. TCRdb passed the 5' RACE reads through MiXCR, listing each CDR3 protein once. The sample holds 1,100,000 or so distinct CDR3 sequences, 45% seen once. The chain couples TRBV5-1 to TRBJ2-3; TRBD1 might be the D (6 bases). The TCR comes from a woman aged 60-75 years in good health. Sequencing input: blood. In DNA, the CDR3 is TGCGCCAGCAGCTTAGGACAGGATACGCAGTATTTT. It translates to CASSLGQDTQYF.